Described below is a single T cell receptor (beta chain) sequence and its context. As yet, its antigen is unknown. The same CDR3 is also encoded by other DNA sequences in this sample. The data derive from a study of coeliac disease. Study-level results: Unbiased detection of gliadin-specific T cells was judged not feasible with this approach. Active celiac intraepithelial and lamina propria samples had lower TRB and TRG clonality than control samples.

Measured with immunoSEQ multiplex PCR; TCRdb has only the in-frame clones, and not every one. Here the sample spans about 4,000 clones, 59% being singletons. CDR1 is SGHNT and CDR2 is YYREEE in the germline V gene (reference sequence). Trimming took 4 bases from V and 2 from J, leaving 8 bases between them. This CDR3 has 13 residues. The sample comprised lymphocytes from the gut lamina propria. This chain links TRBV5-4 with TRBJ2-3, with unresolved D. The sequence derives from a man in his 70s without celiac disease. In DNA form, the CDR3 reads TGTGCCAGCAGCCTAAGCTACACAGATACGCAGTATTTT. Its protein is CASSLSYTDTQYF. Looking up the rest from reference TRBV5-4 and TRBJ2-3 gives the full variable domain: ETGVTQSPTHLIKTRGQQVTLRCSSQSGHNTVSWYQQALGQGPQFIFQYYREEENGRGNFPPRFSGLQFPNYSSELNVNALELDDSALYLCASSLSYTDTQYFGPGTRLTVL.